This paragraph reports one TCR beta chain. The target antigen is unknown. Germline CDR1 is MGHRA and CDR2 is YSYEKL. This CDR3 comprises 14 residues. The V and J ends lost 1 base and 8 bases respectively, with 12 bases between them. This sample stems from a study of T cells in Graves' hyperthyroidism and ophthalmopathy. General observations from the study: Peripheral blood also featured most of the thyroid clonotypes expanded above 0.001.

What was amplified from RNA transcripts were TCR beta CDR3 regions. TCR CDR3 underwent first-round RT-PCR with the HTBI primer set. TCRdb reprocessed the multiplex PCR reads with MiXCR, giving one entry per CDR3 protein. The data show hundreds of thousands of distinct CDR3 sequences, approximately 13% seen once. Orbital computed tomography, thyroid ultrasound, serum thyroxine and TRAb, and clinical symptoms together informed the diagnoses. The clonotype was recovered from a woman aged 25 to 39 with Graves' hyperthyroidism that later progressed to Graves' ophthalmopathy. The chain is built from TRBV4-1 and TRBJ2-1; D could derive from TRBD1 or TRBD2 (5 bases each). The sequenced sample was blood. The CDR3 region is CASSQVTSGHEQFF. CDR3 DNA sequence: TGCGCCAGCAGCCAAGTGACTTCGGGGCATGAGCAGTTCTTC.